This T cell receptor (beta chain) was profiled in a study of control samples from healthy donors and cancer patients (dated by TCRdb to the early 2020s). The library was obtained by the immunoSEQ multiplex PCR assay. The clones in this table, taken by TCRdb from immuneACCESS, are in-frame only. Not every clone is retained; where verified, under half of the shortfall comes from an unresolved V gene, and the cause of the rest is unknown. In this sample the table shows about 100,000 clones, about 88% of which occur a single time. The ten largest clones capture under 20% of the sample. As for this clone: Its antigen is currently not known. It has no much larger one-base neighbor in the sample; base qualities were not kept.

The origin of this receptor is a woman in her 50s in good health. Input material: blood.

The CDR3 loop reads CASSSLQGSDYGYTF. The DNA sequence is given as TGTGCCAGCAGCTCTTTACAGGGTTCGGACTATGGCTACACCTTC. The chain employs TRBV11-2 and TRBJ1-2, with TRBD1 perhaps the D gene, on 6 matching bases. CDR1 and CDR2 were assigned from the germline V gene as SGHAT and FQNNGV. The CDR3 has 15 amino acids, counting the end cysteine and phenylalanine. Only the CDR3 region is kept as DNA, spanning 45 bases read in frame from base 1. The trim is 4 bases for V and 3 bases for J, with a gap of 15 bases between the germline ends. The full variable domain, with segments outside the CDR3 supplied by the reference TRBV11-2 and TRBJ1-2 proteins, appears as EAGVAQSPRYKIIEKRQSVAFWCNPISGHATLYWYQQILGQGPKLLIQFQNNGVVDDSQLPKDRFSAERLKGVDSTLKIQPAKLEDSAVYLCASSSLQGSDYGYTFGSGTRLTVV.